These 16 T cell receptor beta chains were all obtained from the same sample, sequenced in a study of radiation and T cells in renal cell carcinoma. Measured with immunoSEQ multiplex PCR; TCRdb has only the in-frame clones, and not every one. Of around 99,000 clones in the sample, more than 65% were seen once. Time point denoted: blood 4 weeks post-SBRT, at nephrectomy. Specified treatment: 15 Gy SBRT to primary tumor, nephrectomy 4 weeks later. The source was blood, collected from a patient whose treatment included radiotherapy and nephrectomy. The source of these receptors is a man in his 60s with renal cell carcinoma.

In its sample, this clone was seen once. This rearrangement joins TRBV5-1 to TRBJ2-7; 13 bases match TRBD2. The ends lost 0 bases at V and 3 bases at J; junction bases unmatched: 3. CDR3 length: 16 residues. Per the germline V gene, CDR1 is SGHRS and CDR2 is YFSETQ. The chain's CDR3 is CASSLGLAGGGYEQYF. The DNA for the CDR3 is TGCGCCAGCAGCTTGGGACTAGCGGGAGGAGGCTACGAGCAGTACTTC.

The chain couples TRBV27 to TRBJ2-7, with TRBD2 matching 8 bases. V dropped 4 bases and J dropped 0; count of bases not matched to a gene: 8. Germline CDR1 is MNHEY and CDR2 is SMNVEV (reference sequence). The CDR3 covers 16 residues. CDR3 coding DNA: TGTGCCAGCAGTTCCAGACTAGCGACGAGCTCCTACGAGCAGTACTTC. Amino acids: CASSSRLATSSYEQYF.

The genes are TRBV5-1 and TRBJ1-5, with D possibly TRBD1 on 6 matching bases. Per the germline V gene, CDR1 is SGHRS and CDR2 is YFSETQ. CDR3 size: 16 residues. With 4 bases removed from V and 7 bases from J, the gap between germline ends came to 21 bases. The CDR3 region is CASSPTAGGTEQPQHF. CDR3 bases: TGCGCCAGCAGCCCCACCGCGGGGGGCACGGAGCAGCCCCAGCATTTT.

A single count supports this clone. This chain connects TRBV6-1 to TRBJ2-1; 11 positions agree with TRBD2. Germline CDR1 MNHNS, CDR2 SASEGT. V was pared by 2 bases and J by 10 bases, with 7 bases of the junction left unmatched. The CDR3 covers 15 residues. In nucleotides, the CDR3 is TGTGCCAGCAGTGAACTACTAGCGGGAGTAAGGGAGCAGTTCTTC. Encoded protein: CASSELLAGVREQFF.

The genes are TRBV4-2 and TRBJ2-5; D unclear. The germline V gene has CDR1 LGHNA and CDR2 YNFKEQ. Between the trimmed V and J ends, which lost 1 base and 1 base, there was a span of 4 bases. This CDR3 is built from 13 residues. CDR3: CASSQGRQETQYF. CDR3 nucleotide sequence: TGTGCCAGCAGCCAAGGACGCCAAGAGACCCAGTACTTC.

V gene TRBV19 combines with J gene TRBJ2-2; tentative D call: TRBD2 (5 bases). The length of the CDR3 is 12 residues. From germline, CDR1 is LNHDA and CDR2 SQIVND (reference sequence). V dropped 5 bases and J dropped 11 bases, with 12 bases sitting between them. The CDR3 region is CASSRAGQELFF. In DNA form, the CDR3 reads TGTGCCAGTAGTCGGGCGGGCCAAGAGCTGTTTTTT.

The chain is built from TRBV5-6 and TRBJ2-7; D is undetermined. CDR3 size: 16 residues. V lost 6 bases and J 2 bases, leaving 21 bases between the germline ends. Germline-derived CDR1 and CDR2 are SGHDT and YYEEEE. In DNA, the CDR3 is TGTGCCAGCACCACTTGGGCCCTTGGACGGACCTACGAGCAGTACTTC. Amino acids: CASTTWALGRTYEQYF.

V and J are TRBV27 and TRBJ2-1; the D is unclear. V was trimmed by 4 bases and J by 0 bases, leaving 13 bases between them. This CDR3 comprises 16 residues. Per germline, CDR1 MNHEY and CDR2 SMNVEV (reference sequence). The CDR3 is CASSSRRDSSYNEQFF. The CDR3 coding sequence is TGTGCCAGCAGTTCTAGAAGAGATAGCTCCTACAATGAGCAGTTCTTC.

The chain combines TRBV14 with TRBJ2-3, with TRBD1 matching over 11 bases. Germline trimming cut 5 bases from V and 0 bases from J; bases unmatched to any gene: 10. The CDR3 totals 18 residues. CDR1 is SGHDN, CDR2 FVKESK, per germline. The CDR3 sequence is CASSSWTGGSISTDTQYF. The CDR3 DNA reads TGTGCCAGCAGCTCTTGGACAGGGGGCTCAATAAGCACAGATACGCAGTATTTT.

The genes are TRBV5-1 and TRBJ2-7; D is perhaps TRBD2 (5 bases). The CDR3 contains 15 residues. Germline V gene data show CDR1 as SGHRS and CDR2 as YFSETQ. V gave up 0 bases and J gave up 0 bases, with 10 bases separating them. The CDR3 DNA is TGCGCCAGCAGCTTGGTAGCGAGGAGCTCCTACGAGCAGTACTTC. This gives the protein CASSLVARSSYEQYF.

This chain joins TRBV11-2 and TRBJ1-1; D is perhaps TRBD1 (5 bases). V shed 4 bases and J shed 0 bases, with 6 bases lying between them. The CDR3 has 13 residues. Germline V gene data show CDR1 as SGHAT and CDR2 as FQNNGV. CDR3 coding DNA: TGTGCCAGCAGCTCGGGGGTGAACACTGAAGCTTTCTTT. Its translation: CASSSGVNTEAFF.

The chain employs TRBV19 and TRBJ1-1, with 9 bases lining up with TRBD1. Germline values: CDR1 LNHDA, CDR2 SQIVND (reference sequence). This CDR3 has 17 amino acids. With 5 bases clipped from V and 5 bases from J, the junction kept 15 bases outside the gene matches. CDR3 amino acids: CASSEGPGQGRKTEAFF. CDR3 DNA sequence: TGTGCCAGTAGTGAGGGACCGGGACAGGGAAGGAAAACTGAAGCTTTCTTT.

This clone was seen once. The genes are TRBV11-3 and TRBJ2-5; no definite D call. The CDR3 extends over 14 amino acids. V was shortened by 2 bases and J by 5 bases, with 12 bases between the two germline ends. CDR1 is SGHNT and CDR2 is YENEEA in the germline V gene. The CDR3 loop is CASSLRTQGETQYF. The CDR3 DNA sequence: TGTGCCAGCAGCTTACGGACGCAAGGGGAGACCCAGTACTTC.

J is TRBJ1-2 and V is TRBV28; D uncertain. The germline CDR1 and CDR2 sequences are MDHEN and SYDVKM. The CDR3 length is 12 residues. Trimming removed 8 bases at V and 4 bases at J, with 11 bases between. CDR3 amino acids: CASRGSSYGYTF. The CDR3 DNA reads TGTGCCAGCCGAGGGAGTAGCTATGGCTACACCTTC.

The chain carries TRBV7-7 and TRBJ2-2; D is unclear. CDR1 SSHAT and CDR2 FNYEAQ come from the germline V gene (reference sequence). The germline V and J ends were trimmed by 3 bases and 1 base, with 6 bases remaining between them. CDR3 length: 14 residues. CDR3: CASSLTRNTGELFF. The CDR3 DNA reads as TGTGCCAGCAGCTTGACACGGAACACCGGGGAGCTGTTTTTT.

V gene TRBV11-2 combines with J gene TRBJ1-4; D not certain. The CDR3 loop spans 12 amino acids. Trimming shortened V by 1 base and J by 7 bases, and 4 bases separated the two germline ends. Germline V CDR1 and CDR2: SGHAT, FQNNGV. The CDR3 coding sequence is TGTGCCAGCAGCTTAGTGGGTGAAAAACTGTTTTTT. It is translated as CASSLVGEKLFF.